These 11 T cell receptor beta chains came from one sample sequenced in a study of tumor-infiltrating lymphocytes in primary liver carcinoma. In addition to blood RNA drawn from unsorted whole blood, germline DNA was extracted. Starting from roughly 540 ng of total RNA, TCR beta cDNA was produced with a primer in the constant region. Employing slightly modified ARM-PCR, three nested multiplex PCR rounds were run, and these gave rise to the TCR beta libraries. In the first two PCR rounds, TRBV1-TRBV30 forward primers were paired with a C-beta reverse primer, and each round lasted approximately 9 cycles. TCRdb ran MiXCR on the multiplex PCR reads and lists one entry per CDR3 protein. The table records around 170,000 distinct CDR3 sequences, 60% of them present only once. Input material: peripheral blood. The receptors stem from a middle-aged man with primary liver carcinoma and hepatitis B virus infection.

CDR3 sequence reads: CASSQDQALNTEAFF. The CDR3 DNA reads as TGTGCCAGCAGCCAAGACCAGGCCTTGAACACTGAAGCTTTCTTT. The chain is built from TRBV4-2 and TRBJ1-1; D remains unclear. There are 15 residues in the CDR3. The germline CDR1 and CDR2 sequences are LGHNA and YNFKEQ. V was clipped by 0 bases and J by 0 bases, with 8 bases between them.

This clonotype was detected a few times. The CDR3 DNA follows: TGTGCCATCAGTGAGTCCCTATGGGAGACCCAGTACTTC. Translating gives CAISESLWETQYF. This sequence joins TRBV10-3 and TRBJ2-5; D ambiguous. CDR3 length: 13 residues. Trimming cost V 0 bases and J 5 bases, with 7 bases left between them. Per germline, CDR1 ENHRY and CDR2 SYGVKD.

The gene calls are TRBV5-4 and TRBJ2-7; 7 bases agree with TRBD2. The V and J ends lost 4 bases and 2 bases, in that order; junction bases with no gene match: 6. The germline CDR1 and CDR2 sequences are SGHNT and YYREEE (reference sequence). There are 14 residues in the CDR3. CDR3 sequence (DNA): TGTGCCAGCAGCCCCGGGACTAAGACCTACGAGCAGTACTTC. It yields the protein CASSPGTKTYEQYF.

A remark on this clonotype: One junction end does not reproduce the germline sequence, and a read error may be involved. This chain links TRBV29-1 with TRBJ2-5; D remains unclear. This CDR3 has 12 residues. Germline V lookup: CDR1 SQVTM, CDR2 ANQGSEA. CDR3 in amino acids: CSVEIDQEAQYF. The CDR3 DNA is TGCAGCGTTGAGATCGACCAAGAGGCCCAGTACTTC.

This clonotype showed up just a few times. The rearrangement joins TRBV6-4 to TRBJ2-1; a weak D match, TRBD2 (5 bases). The CDR3 has 11 residues. Trimming stripped 5 bases from V and 9 bases from J, with 8 bases between. Germline V gene lookup returns CDR1 MRHNA and CDR2 SNTAGT. The CDR3 bases are TGTGCCAGCAGTACGGGGAGTGAGCAGTTCTTC. Translation gives CASSTGSEQFF.

About this clonotype itself: This may be a read error, as it is one base from a much larger clone. The J gene is TRBJ1-2, the V gene TRBV6-5; the match to TRBD1 covers 10 bases. This CDR3 has 16 residues. The germline CDR1 and CDR2 sequences are MNHEY and SVGAGI. V was clipped by 6 bases and J by 4 bases; unmatched bases: 11. The CDR3 loop reads CASSRVRTGGTYGYTF. The CDR3 DNA reads as TGTGCCAGCAGCCGTGTGAGGACAGGGGGTACCTATGGCTACACCTTC.

The gene calls are TRBV29-1 and TRBJ2-1, with 11 nucleotides matching TRBD1. The length of the CDR3 is 15 residues. V gave up 1 base and J gave up 12 bases; unmatched junction bases: 11. CDR1 is SQVTM and CDR2 is ANQGSEA in the germline V gene. The CDR3 DNA reads TGCAGCGTTGAAGTAGGAGGGACAGGGGGAGGTGTGCAGTTCTTC. Its translation is CSVEVGGTGGGVQFF.

This clonotype showed up many times. The chain recombines TRBV10-3 with TRBJ2-7, with 8 bases that match TRBD1. The CDR3 loop spans 14 amino acids. Germline CDR1 is ENHRY and CDR2 is SYGVKD. Trimming cost V 0 bases and J 3 bases; bases outside gene matches: 1. CDR3 amino acids: CAISESGQGYEQYF. DNA for the CDR3: TGTGCCATCAGTGAGTCTGGACAGGGCTACGAGCAGTACTTC.

This clonotype has more than one count but fewer than ten. The V and J genes are TRBV29-1 and TRBJ2-1; D ambiguous. V was cut by 7 bases and J by 8 bases, with 12 bases left in between. This CDR3 has 11 amino acids. Per the germline V gene, CDR1 is SQVTM and CDR2 is ANQGSEA. The CDR3 nucleotides are TGCAGCGGGATCTTAGGACATGAGCAGTTCTTC. It translates to CSGILGHEQFF.

About this clonotype: A much bigger clone sits one base away, suggesting this may be a read error. As the CDR3 is not closed by the conserved phenylalanine or tryptophan, this likely results from a read error. This chain uses TRBV11-2 with TRBJ1-2; D ambiguous. This CDR3 is built from 12 residues. The V gene lost 4 bases and the J gene lost 5 bases, with 8 bases spanning the gap. CDR1 is SGHAT and CDR2 is FQNNGV in the germline V gene. The CDR3 DNA reads as TGTGCCAGCAGCTCCTCTCCATATGGCTACACCTCC. This encodes CASSSSPYGYTS.

The gene calls are TRBV28 and TRBJ2-1; D gene ambiguous. Germline V gene sequence: CDR1 MDHEN, CDR2 SYDVKM. Between the trimmed V and J ends, which lost 5 bases and 9 bases, there was a span of 11 bases. CDR3 size: 12 residues. CDR3 nucleotide sequence: TGTGCCAGCAGTGCCGCGTGGCGTGAGCAGTTCTTC. It yields the protein CASSAAWREQFF.